Shown below are 9 T cell receptor beta chains from a single sample sequenced in a study of tumor-infiltrating lymphocytes in primary liver carcinoma. DNA and RNA were both co-extracted from 20-30 mg of bulk tissue that had not been sorted. A constant-region primer served to make TCR beta cDNA from roughly 540 ng total RNA. ARM-PCR, slightly modified, supplied the TCR beta libraries through three nested multiplex PCR rounds. Each of the first two PCR rounds ran approximately 9 cycles with TRBV1-TRBV30 forward and C-beta reverse primers. In TCRdb, the multiplex PCR reads were re-called with MiXCR into one record per CDR3 protein. The sample yields 90,000 to 110,000 distinct CDR3 sequences, roughly 80% seen once. Sequences were obtained from liver tumor tissue from sampling region 3. As for subset: tumor region T3, left-lateral pole. The source is a man aged 35-49 years with primary liver carcinoma and hepatitis B virus infection.

Comment on this clonotype: The conserved closing phenylalanine or tryptophan is absent in this CDR3, likely reflecting a read error. J is TRBJ2-1 and V is TRBV29-1; 7 bases are a match to TRBD2. Germline lookup yields CDR1 SQVTM and CDR2 ANQGSEA. The CDR3 length is 13 residues. The V gene end was trimmed by 4 bases and the J gene end by 6 bases; junction bases not matched to a gene: 6. CDR3 sequence reads: CSVGGGVINEQFL. The CDR3 DNA follows: TGCAGCGTTGGGGGGGGAGTCATCAATGAGCAGTTCCTC.

Points on this clonotype: The CDR3 carries no conserved terminal phenylalanine or tryptophan, so it likely arises from a read error. J is TRBJ2-1 and V is TRBV29-1, with 8 positions matching TRBD2. The CDR3 runs to 14 residues. Per germline, CDR1 SQVTM and CDR2 ANQGSEA. This chain's CDR3 is CNVESRGGYNEQFL. As DNA, the CDR3 is TGCAACGTTGAATCCCGGGGGGGGTACAATGAGCAGTTCCTC.

With respect to this clonotype: The conserved phenylalanine or tryptophan normally closing the CDR3 is absent here, so this likely arose from a read error. The V and J genes are TRBV6-1 and TRBJ2-1; D is possibly TRBD2 (6 bases). This CDR3 is built from 15 residues. Germline V gene lookup returns CDR1 MNHNS and CDR2 SASEGT. The V gene lost 4 bases and the J gene lost 7 bases, with 17 bases spanning the gap. CDR3 coding DNA: TGTGCCAGCAGTGCCCAACTATCGGGAGTTAATGAGCAGTTCTTA. It specifies CASSAQLSGVNEQFL.

V gene TRBV29-1 combines with J gene TRBJ2-5, with no clear D. Germline CDR1 SQVTM, CDR2 ANQGSEA. There are 13 residues in the CDR3. The CDR3 DNA follows: TGCAACATTGAGGATCCTGTTCGGGAGACCCAGTACTTC. Protein sequence: CNIEDPVRETQYF.

A remark on this clonotype: At one boundary the junction diverges from the germline segment, which might be a read error. The V and J genes are TRBV29-1 and TRBJ1-1; D is unclear. The CDR3 extends over 13 amino acids. The germline gives CDR1 SQVTM, CDR2 ANQGSEA. CDR3 coding DNA: TGCAGCGTTGGGAAGACGCAGAACATTGAAGCTTTCTTT. Translating gives CSVGKTQNIEAFF.

This clonotype is categorized as medium-sized (0.01 to 0.1%). V gene TRBV10-3 combines with J gene TRBJ1-2; TRBD1 might be the D (6 bases). In germline, CDR1 is ENHRY, CDR2 SYGVKD. The CDR3 runs 16 residues. Between the trimmed V and J ends, which lost 0 bases and 4 bases, there was a span of 15 bases. CDR3 sequence: CAISESTGLSAYGYTF. For the CDR3, the DNA is TGTGCCATCAGTGAGTCAACAGGGCTCTCAGCCTATGGCTACACCTTC.

Remarks on this clonotype: The conserved phenylalanine or tryptophan normally closing the CDR3 is absent here, so this likely arose from a read error. The chain is built from TRBV14 and TRBJ1-1; the D gene is possibly TRBD1 (5 bases). Germline V CDR1 and CDR2: SGHDN, FVKESK. This CDR3 region has 16 residues. Trimming shortened V by 4 bases and J by 0 bases, and 15 bases separated the two germline ends. The CDR3 DNA sequence: TGTGCCAGCAGCCGGGAACAGGAGAGAATGAACACTGAAGCTTTCTTG. Translating gives CASSREQERMNTEAFL.

To note about this clonotype: One end of the junction varies from germline; a read error may be responsible. The chain combines TRBV5-1 with TRBJ1-1; D is ambiguous. The CDR3 covers 14 residues. Per the germline V gene, CDR1 is SGHRS and CDR2 is YFSETQ. The CDR3 loop is CTSSLDGMNTEAFF. The CDR3 DNA sequence: TGCACCAGCAGCTTGGACGGTATGAACACTGAAGCTTTCTTT.

In this sample, this clonotype turned up many times. The J gene is TRBJ2-3, the V gene TRBV7-4; 7 bases align to TRBD2. Trimming at V came to 3 bases and at J to 6 bases, leaving 6 bases not matched to a gene. CDR1 is SGHVT and CDR2 is SQSDAQ in the germline V gene. The CDR3 has 14 amino acids. This CDR3 is CASSLEGGLDTQYF. The CDR3 nucleotides are TGTGCCAGCAGCTTGGAGGGAGGGTTGGATACGCAGTATTTT. The complete variable domain, with remaining parts taken from reference TRBV7-4 and TRBJ2-3, reads GAGVSQSPRYKVAKRGRDVALRCDSISGHVTLYWYRQTLGQGSEVLTYSQSDAQRDKSGRPSGRFSAERPERSVSTLKIQRTEQGDSAVYLCASSLEGGLDTQYFGPGTRLTVL.